The T cell receptor (beta chain) described here comes from a study of vaccination and CD4 T cells after COVID-19. Points from the study as a whole: Spike mono-reactivity was evident in 304 of the 307 vaccine-specific clones derived from convalescent patients.

Stated treatment: roughly 10-day PBMC culture with coronavirus spike peptide pools or control peptides (ViraFEST assay). Before TCRs were sequenced, ViraFEST expanded antigen-specific T cells with peptide pools. Regarding this clonotype: As yet, its antigen is unknown.

Cultured CD4+ T cell DNA was sequenced using the Oncomine TCR Beta short-read assay. TCRdb passed the PCR reads through MiXCR, listing each CDR3 protein once. The sample gives under 15,000 distinct CDR3 sequences, approximately 69% of which show up once; less than 40% is in the top ten. This receptor was identified in a human donor who had recovered from COVID-19. The sample taken for sequencing was CD4+ T cells from blood, cultured in vitro.

The CDR3 region is CASSSTGVVETQYF. CDR3 sequence (DNA): TGTGCCAGCAGCTCAACAGGGGTGGTAGAGACCCAGTACTTC. V gene TRBV5-6 combines with J gene TRBJ2-5; TRBD1 agrees at 7 bases. Germline trimming cut 3 bases from V and 4 bases from J; bases unmatched to any gene: 6. Germline lookup yields CDR1 SGHDT and CDR2 YYEEEE. There are 14 residues in the CDR3.